One T cell receptor (beta chain) is described in this entry. The data are from a study of blood T cell repertoires in COVID-19. Study background: The study drew acute and convalescent COVID-19 samples from the United States, Italy and Spain.

The authors' processing: Counts of nucleated cells, estimated from reference gene primer amplification, were obtained. Profiled with immunoSEQ multiplex PCR; TCRdb holds only in-frame clones, not every one. V and J calls and clone size come straight from that table; D and trimming were deduced from the DNA. Counted here are over 200,000 clones, just over 90% occurring once; the ten biggest clones make up around 1.2%. Sequencing was performed on peripheral blood. The TCR was taken from a young man with acute or convalescent COVID-19.

CDR3 DNA: TGTGCCTGGAAATTGGGAGTGGGGGGTCCGGGGGACATTCAGTACTTC. Translating it yields CAWKLGVGGPGDIQYF. The chain is built from TRBV30 and TRBJ2-4, with D perhaps TRBD2 (6 bases). This CDR3 comprises 16 residues. Trimming cost V 4 bases and J 8 bases, with 24 bases left between them. Germline loops: CDR1 GTSNPN, CDR2 SVGIG (reference sequence).